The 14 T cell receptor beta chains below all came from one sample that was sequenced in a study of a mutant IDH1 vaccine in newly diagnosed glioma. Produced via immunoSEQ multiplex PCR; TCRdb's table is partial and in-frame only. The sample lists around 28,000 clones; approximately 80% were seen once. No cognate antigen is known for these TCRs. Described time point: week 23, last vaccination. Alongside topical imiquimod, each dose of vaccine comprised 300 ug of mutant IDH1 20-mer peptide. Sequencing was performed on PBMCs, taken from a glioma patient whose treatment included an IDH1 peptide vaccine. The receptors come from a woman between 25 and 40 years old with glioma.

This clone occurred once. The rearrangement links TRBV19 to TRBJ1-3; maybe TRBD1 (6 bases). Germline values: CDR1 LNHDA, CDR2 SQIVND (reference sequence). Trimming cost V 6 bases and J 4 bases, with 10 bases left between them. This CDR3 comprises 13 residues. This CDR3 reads CASRSGAGNTIYF. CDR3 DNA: TGTGCCAGTAGGTCAGGGGCCGGAAACACCATATATTTT.

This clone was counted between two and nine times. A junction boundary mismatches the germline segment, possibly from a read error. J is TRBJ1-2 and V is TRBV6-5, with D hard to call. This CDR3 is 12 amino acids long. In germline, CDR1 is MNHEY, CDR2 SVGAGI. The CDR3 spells CASSYSMQDYSF. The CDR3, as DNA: TGTGCCAGCAGTTACTCGATGCAGGACTACAGCTTC.

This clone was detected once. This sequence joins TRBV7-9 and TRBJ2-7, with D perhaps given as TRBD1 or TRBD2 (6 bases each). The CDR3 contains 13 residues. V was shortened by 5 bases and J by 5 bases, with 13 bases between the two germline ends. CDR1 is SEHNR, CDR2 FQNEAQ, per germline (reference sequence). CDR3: CASSPRRGHEQYF. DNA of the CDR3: TGTGCCAGCAGCCCCCGCCGGGGGCACGAGCAGTACTTC. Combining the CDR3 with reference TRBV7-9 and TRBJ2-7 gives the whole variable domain DTGVSQNPRHKITKRGQNVTFRCDPISEHNRLYWYRQTLGQGPEFLTYFQNEAQLEKSRLLSDRFSAERPKGSFSTLEIQRTEQGDSAMYLCASSPRRGHEQYFGPGTRLTVT.

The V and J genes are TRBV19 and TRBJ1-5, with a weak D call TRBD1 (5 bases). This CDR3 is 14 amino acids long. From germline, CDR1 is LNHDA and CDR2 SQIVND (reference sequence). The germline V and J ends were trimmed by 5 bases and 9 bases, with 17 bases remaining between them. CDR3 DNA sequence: TGTGCCAGTAGTGAGGGACGGGCGATTGGGCCCCAGCATTTT. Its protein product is CASSEGRAIGPQHF.

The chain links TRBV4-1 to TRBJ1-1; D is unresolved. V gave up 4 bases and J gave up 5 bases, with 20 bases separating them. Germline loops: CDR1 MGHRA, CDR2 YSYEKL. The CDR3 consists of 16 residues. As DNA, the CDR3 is TGCGCCAGCAGCCCTTCAAATGGCCTTTTTAGGACTGAAGCTTTCTTT. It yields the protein CASSPSNGLFRTEAFF.

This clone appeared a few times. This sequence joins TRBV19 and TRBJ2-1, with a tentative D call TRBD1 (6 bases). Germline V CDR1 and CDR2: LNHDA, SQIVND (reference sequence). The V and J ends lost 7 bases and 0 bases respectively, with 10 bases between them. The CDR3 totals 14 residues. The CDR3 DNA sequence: TGTGCCAGTACCAGGGGTAGCTCCTACAATGAGCAGTTCTTC. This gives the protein CASTRGSSYNEQFF. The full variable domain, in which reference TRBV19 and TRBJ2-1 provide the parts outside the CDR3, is DGGITQSPKYLFRKEGQNVTLSCEQNLNHDAMYWYRQDPGQGLRLIYYSQIVNDFQKGDIAEGYSVSREKKESFPLTVTSAQKNPTAFYLCASTRGSSYNEQFFGPGTRLTVL.

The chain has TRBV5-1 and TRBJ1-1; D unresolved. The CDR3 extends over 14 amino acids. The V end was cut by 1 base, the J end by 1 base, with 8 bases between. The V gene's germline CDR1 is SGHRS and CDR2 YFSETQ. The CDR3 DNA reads TGCGCCAGCAGCTTGAGTGTCCAGAACACTGAAGCTTTCTTT. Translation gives CASSLSVQNTEAFF.

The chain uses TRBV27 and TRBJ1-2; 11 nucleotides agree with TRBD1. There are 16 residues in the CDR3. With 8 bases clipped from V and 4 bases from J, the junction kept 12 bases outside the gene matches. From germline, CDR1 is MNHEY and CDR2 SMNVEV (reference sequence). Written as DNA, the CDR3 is TGTGCCAGCGGGATTCGGACAGGGGGCATTGTCTATGGCTACACCTTC. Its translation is CASGIRTGGIVYGYTF.

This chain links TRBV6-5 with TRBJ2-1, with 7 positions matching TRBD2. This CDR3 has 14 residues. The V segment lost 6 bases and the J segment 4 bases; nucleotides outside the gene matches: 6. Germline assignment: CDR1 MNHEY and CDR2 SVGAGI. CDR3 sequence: CASRLSGEYNEQFF. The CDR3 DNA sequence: TGTGCCAGCAGGTTAAGCGGGGAGTACAATGAGCAGTTCTTC.

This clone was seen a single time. CDR3 bases: TGCGCCAGCAGCTTGTACGGGGAAGGGAACATTCAGTACTTC. Translating it yields CASSLYGEGNIQYF. The V and J genes are TRBV5-1 and TRBJ2-4; perhaps TRBD2 as D (5 bases). Germline CDR1 SGHRS, CDR2 YFSETQ. The germline V and J ends were trimmed by 1 base and 7 bases, with 12 bases remaining between them. The CDR3 has 14 residues.

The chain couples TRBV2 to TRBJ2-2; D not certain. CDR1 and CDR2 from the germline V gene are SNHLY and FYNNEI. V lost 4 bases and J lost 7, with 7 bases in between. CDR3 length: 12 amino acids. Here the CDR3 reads CASSGDRGELFF. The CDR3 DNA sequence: TGTGCCAGCAGTGGTGACCGCGGGGAGCTGTTTTTT.

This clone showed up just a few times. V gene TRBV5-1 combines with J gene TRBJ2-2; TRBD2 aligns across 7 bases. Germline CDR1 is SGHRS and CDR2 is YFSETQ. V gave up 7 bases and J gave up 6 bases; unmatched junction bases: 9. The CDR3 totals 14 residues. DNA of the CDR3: TGCGCCAGCTGGGAGGGAACACAACCCGGGGAGCTGTTTTTT. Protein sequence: CASWEGTQPGELFF.

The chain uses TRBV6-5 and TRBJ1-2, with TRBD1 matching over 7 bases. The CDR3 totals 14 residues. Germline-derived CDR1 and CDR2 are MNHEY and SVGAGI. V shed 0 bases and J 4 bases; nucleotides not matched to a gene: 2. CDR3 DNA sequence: TGTGCCAGCAGTTACTCAGCAGGGGGCTATGGCTACACCTTC. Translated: CASSYSAGGYGYTF.

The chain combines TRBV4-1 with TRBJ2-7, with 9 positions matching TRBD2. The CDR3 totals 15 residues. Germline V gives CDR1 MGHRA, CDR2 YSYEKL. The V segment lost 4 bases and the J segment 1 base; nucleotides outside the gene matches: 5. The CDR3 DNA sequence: TGCGCCAGCAGCCTTTCTAGCGGGGCTTCCTACGAGCAGTACTTC. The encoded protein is CASSLSSGASYEQYF.